The rows below give T cell receptor beta chains drawn from one sample of a study of blood T cells in healthy people across ages. TCRdb recomputed calls from the 5' RACE reads with MiXCR, one row per CDR3 protein. The table lists over 1,500,000 distinct CDR3 sequences, about two fifths of them singletons. Sequencing was done on a sample of blood. The receptor source for this set is a human donor in good health. Each CDR3 is given with its conserved first and last residue.

J: TRBJ2-1; length: 14; V: TRBV6-2/TRBV6-3; CDR3: CASSRDTAYNEQFF
J: TRBJ2-3; length: 16; V: TRBV7-2; CDR3: CASSLIGGTSTDTQYF
J: TRBJ2-3; length: 13; V: TRBV5-4; CDR3: CASSYTHTDTQYF
J: TRBJ2-3; length: 16; V: TRBV12-3/TRBV12-4; CDR3: CASSFVFGTSGSTQYF
J: TRBJ1-4; length: 15; V: TRBV28; CDR3: CASSLTGTTNEKLFF
J: TRBJ1-2; length: 12; V: TRBV14; CDR3: CASSQEYYGYTF
J: TRBJ2-5; length: 15; V: TRBV15; CDR3: CATSRAAGEGETQYF
J: TRBJ1-5; length: 12; V: TRBV6-2/TRBV6-3; CDR3: CASSYQLQPQHF
J: TRBJ1-6; length: 16; V: TRBV4-2; CDR3: CASSQNEAAKNSPLHF
J: .; length: 11; V: TRBV5-1; CDR3: CASGEGNIQYF
J: TRBJ2-5; length: 17; V: TRBV20-1; CDR3: CSASGQGVVGSLETQYF
J: TRBJ2-3; length: 15; V: TRBV6-6; CDR3: CAARASGGAQYKQYF
J: TRBJ2-1; length: 13; V: TRBV19; CDR3: CASSRDRGREEFF
J: TRBJ2-1; length: 16; V: TRBV29-1; CDR3: CSVYSLRTGGGNEQFF
J: TRBJ2-1; length: 15; V: TRBV29-1; CDR3: CSSSEGLLTDDEQFF
J: TRBJ2-3; length: 16; V: TRBV5-1; CDR3: CASSLRTGGSSDTQYF
J: TRBJ2-7; length: 13; V: TRBV24-1; CDR3: CATSGGLISRQYF
J: TRBJ2-3; length: 14; V: TRBV20-1; CDR3: CSAREAGLRDTQYF
J: TRBJ2-1; length: 15; V: TRBV5-1; CDR3: CASSSLAGAGGEQFF
J: TRBJ2-6; length: 17; V: TRBV12-3/TRBV12-4; CDR3: CASSWAGITLGANVLTF
J: TRBJ2-2; length: 16; V: TRBV4-2; CDR3: CASSQDKGLNTGELFF
J: TRBJ1-2; length: 14; V: TRBV12-5; CDR3: CASGPKGANYGYTF
J: TRBJ1-2; length: 15; V: TRBV6-6; CDR3: CASSYSSSVGDSYTF
J: TRBJ2-7; length: 16; V: TRBV20-1; CDR3: CSARAYIGGAAYEQYF
J: TRBJ1-6; length: 14; V: TRBV7-3; CDR3: CASRRAPGNSPLHF
J: TRBJ2-1; length: 15; V: TRBV2; CDR3: CASSEIGVTKNIQFF
J: TRBJ2-3; length: 15; V: TRBV7-3; CDR3: CASSFYGGATDTQYF
J: TRBJ1-2; length: 13; V: TRBV7-2; CDR3: CTSSIRGGYGYTF
J: TRBJ2-4; length: 12; V: TRBV5-1; CDR3: CASSLTGKEQYF
J: TRBJ1-1; length: 15; V: TRBV10-3; CDR3: CAISLGQGGGTEAFF
J: TRBJ1-2; length: 15; V: TRBV12-3/TRBV12-4; CDR3: CASTVRTAGNYGYTF
J: TRBJ2-7; length: 14; V: TRBV9; CDR3: CASSVGPRFYEQYF
J: TRBJ1-2; length: 16; V: TRBV5-6; CDR3: CASSQGQGIANYGYTF
J: TRBJ2-5; length: 16; V: TRBV4-2; CDR3: CASSQANPGTQETQYF
J: TRBJ2-1; length: 15; V: TRBV3-1; CDR3: CASSQAAGGPGEQFF
J: TRBJ2-3; length: 19; V: TRBV6-5; CDR3: CASSYDPFRGDSSTDTQYF
J: TRBJ1-1; length: 14; V: TRBV6-5; CDR3: CASSYSRGSTEAFF
J: TRBJ2-7; length: 14; V: TRBV10-3; CDR3: CAISEEGVSYEQYF
J: TRBJ2-2; length: 14; V: TRBV12-3/TRBV12-4; CDR3: CASSFEVMAGELFF